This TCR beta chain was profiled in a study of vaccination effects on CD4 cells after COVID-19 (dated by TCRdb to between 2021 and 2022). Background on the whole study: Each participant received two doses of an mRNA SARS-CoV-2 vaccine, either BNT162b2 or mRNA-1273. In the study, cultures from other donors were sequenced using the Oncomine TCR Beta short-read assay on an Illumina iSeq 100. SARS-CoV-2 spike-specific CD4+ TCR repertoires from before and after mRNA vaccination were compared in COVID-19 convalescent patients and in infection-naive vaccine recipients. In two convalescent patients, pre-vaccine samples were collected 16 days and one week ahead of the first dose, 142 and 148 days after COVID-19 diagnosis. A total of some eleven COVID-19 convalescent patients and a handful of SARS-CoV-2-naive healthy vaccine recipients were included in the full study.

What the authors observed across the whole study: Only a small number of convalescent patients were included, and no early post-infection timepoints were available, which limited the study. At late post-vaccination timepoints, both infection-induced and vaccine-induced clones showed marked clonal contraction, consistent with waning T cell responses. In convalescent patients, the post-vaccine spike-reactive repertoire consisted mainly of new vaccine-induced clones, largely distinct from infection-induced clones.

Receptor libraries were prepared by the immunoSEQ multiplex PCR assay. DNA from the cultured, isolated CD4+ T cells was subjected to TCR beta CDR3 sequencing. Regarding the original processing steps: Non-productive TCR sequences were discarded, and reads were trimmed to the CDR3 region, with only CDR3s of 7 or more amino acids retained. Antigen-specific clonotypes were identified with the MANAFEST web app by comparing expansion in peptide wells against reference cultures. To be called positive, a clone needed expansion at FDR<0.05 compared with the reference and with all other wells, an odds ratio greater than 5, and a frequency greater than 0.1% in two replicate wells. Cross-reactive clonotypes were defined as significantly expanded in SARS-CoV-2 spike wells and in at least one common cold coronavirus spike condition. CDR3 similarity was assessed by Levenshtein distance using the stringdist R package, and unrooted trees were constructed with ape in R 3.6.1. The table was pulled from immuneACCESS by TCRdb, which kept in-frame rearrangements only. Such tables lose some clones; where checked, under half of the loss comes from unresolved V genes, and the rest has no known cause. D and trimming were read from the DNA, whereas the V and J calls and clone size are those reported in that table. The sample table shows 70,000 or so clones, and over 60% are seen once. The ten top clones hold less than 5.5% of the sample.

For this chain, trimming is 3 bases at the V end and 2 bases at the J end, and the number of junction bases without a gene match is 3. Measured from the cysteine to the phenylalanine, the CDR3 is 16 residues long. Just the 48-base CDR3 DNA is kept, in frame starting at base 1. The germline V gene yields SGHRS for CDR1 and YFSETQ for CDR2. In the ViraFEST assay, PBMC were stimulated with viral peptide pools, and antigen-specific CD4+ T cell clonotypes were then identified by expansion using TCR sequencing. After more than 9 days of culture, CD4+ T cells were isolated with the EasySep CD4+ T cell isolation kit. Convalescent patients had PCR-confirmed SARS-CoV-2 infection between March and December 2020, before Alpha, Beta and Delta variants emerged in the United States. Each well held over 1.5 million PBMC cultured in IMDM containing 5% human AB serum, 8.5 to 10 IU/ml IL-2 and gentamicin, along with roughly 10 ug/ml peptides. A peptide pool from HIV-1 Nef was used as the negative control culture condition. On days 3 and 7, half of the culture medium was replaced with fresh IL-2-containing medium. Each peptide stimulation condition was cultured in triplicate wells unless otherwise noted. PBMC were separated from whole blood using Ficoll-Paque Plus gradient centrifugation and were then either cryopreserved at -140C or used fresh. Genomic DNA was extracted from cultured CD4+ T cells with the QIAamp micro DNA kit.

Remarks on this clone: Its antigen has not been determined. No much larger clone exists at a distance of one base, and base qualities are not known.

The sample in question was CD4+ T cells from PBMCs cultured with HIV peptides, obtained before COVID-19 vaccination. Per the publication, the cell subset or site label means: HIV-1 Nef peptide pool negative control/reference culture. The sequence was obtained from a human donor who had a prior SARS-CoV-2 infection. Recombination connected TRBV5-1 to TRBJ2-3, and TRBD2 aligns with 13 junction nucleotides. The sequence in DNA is TGCGCCAGCAGCTCGGGACTAGCGGGGCTCACAGATACGCAGTATTTT. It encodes CASSSGLAGLTDTQYF.